A single sample gave rise to the 15 T cell receptor beta chains below, sequenced in a study of T-cell memory formation after mild COVID-19. TCRdb re-analysed the 5' RACE reads in MiXCR, keeping a single row per CDR3 protein. The top ten hold 13% of the sample, which has hundreds of thousands of distinct CDR3 sequences, around 27% seen once. The source material was PBMCs or a T cell subset sorted from them (not recorded which). These receptors all come from an adult woman who had mild COVID-19 (a few samples of this study predate the infection). Cell type and time point are not known.

The V call is TRBV7-2, the J call TRBJ2-5, with D perhaps given as TRBD1 or TRBD2 (6 bases each). CDR1 is SGHTA, CDR2 FQGNSA, per germline. The length of the CDR3 is 15 residues. Trimming took 5 bases from V and 5 from J, leaving 18 bases between them. CDR3 residues: CASSLYREVGETQYF. CDR3 DNA sequence: TGTGCCAGCAGCCTATACAGGGAGGTGGGGGAGACCCAGTACTTC.

The gene calls are TRBV2 and TRBJ2-5; D possibly matches TRBD1 or TRBD2 (6 bases each). The length of the CDR3 is 13 residues. CDR1 and CDR2 from the germline V gene are SNHLY and FYNNEI. V was shortened by 4 bases and J by 4 bases, with 10 bases between the two germline ends. CDR3 coding DNA: TGTGCCAGCAGTGGAAGGGGGGCAGAGACCCAGTACTTC. It yields the protein CASSGRGAETQYF.

The rearrangement joins TRBV20-1 to TRBJ2-1, with D possibly TRBD1 on 6 matching bases. This CDR3 has 14 residues. Deletions cut 0 bases from V and 6 bases from J, with 12 bases between. CDR1 and CDR2 (germline): DFQATT, SNEGSKA (reference sequence). The DNA of the CDR3 is TGCAGTGCTAGAGATATTGGACAGACCAATGAGCAGTTCTTC. It is translated as CSARDIGQTNEQFF.

The chain joins TRBV5-1 to TRBJ1-2, with 9 bases lining up with TRBD1. There are 13 residues in the CDR3. Germline V gene lookup returns CDR1 SGHRS and CDR2 YFSETQ. Trimming at V came to 2 bases and at J to 8 bases, leaving 4 bases not matched to a gene. The CDR3 sequence: CASSFWTGDGYTF. In nucleotides, the CDR3 is TGCGCCAGCAGCTTCTGGACAGGGGACGGCTACACCTTC.

This clonotype came up a few times. The gene calls are TRBV6-2 or TRBV6-3 and TRBJ1-1; 7 bases map to TRBD1. V lost 6 bases to trimming and J lost 0 bases; unmatched junction nucleotides: 4. The germline gives CDR1 MNHEY, CDR2 SVGEGT. This CDR3 has 14 residues. The CDR3 loop reads CASRQGIMNTEAFF. The CDR3 DNA follows: TGTGCCAGCAGACAGGGGATCATGAACACTGAAGCTTTCTTT.

This chain links TRBV20-1 with TRBJ2-4, with TRBD1 matching over 7 bases. CDR3 length: 16 amino acids. J lost 0 bases, V lost 6 bases, and 11 bases had no gene match. CDR1 and CDR2 from the germline V gene are DFQATT and SNEGSKA (reference sequence). CDR3 coding DNA: TGCAGTGCCAGACAGGGATGGCTTCTAGCCAAAAACATTCAGTACTTC. Its protein is CSARQGWLLAKNIQYF.

This clonotype was seen a handful of times. The gene calls are TRBV4-3 and TRBJ1-1, with a possible D match to TRBD1 (5 bases). Germline loops: CDR1 LGHNA, CDR2 YSLEER. CDR3 length: 15 amino acids. Trimming pared 3 bases from V and 3 bases from J, leaving 14 bases between. DNA of the CDR3: TGCGCCAGCAGCCATGGTCGGGGCGGGGACACTGAAGCTTTCTTT. Translating it yields CASSHGRGGDTEAFF.

This clonotype was observed once. DNA for the CDR3: TGTGCCAGCAGTGGGGGGGGGCCAAACTACGAGCAGTACTTC. Its translation: CASSGGGPNYEQYF. The rearrangement joins TRBV2 to TRBJ2-7, with a tentative D call TRBD2 (7 bases). This CDR3 has 14 amino acids. Germline CDR1 is SNHLY and CDR2 is FYNNEI. With 4 bases removed from V and 3 bases from J, the gap between germline ends came to 13 bases.

The rearrangement joins TRBV29-1 to TRBJ2-1, with TRBD2 as a possible D gene (8 bases). Germline V gene lookup returns CDR1 SQVTM and CDR2 ANQGSEA. Trimming pared 7 bases from V and 6 bases from J, leaving 22 bases between. The CDR3 has 15 amino acids. The CDR3 bases are TGCAGCGGACAGGGTCAGCGGGAGTCTACCAATGAGCAGTTCTTC. Its protein is CSGQGQRESTNEQFF.

CDR3 sequence reads: CSGRNTEAFF. CDR3 nucleotide sequence: TGCAGCGGGAGAAACACTGAAGCTTTCTTT. V usage is TRBV29-1 and J usage is TRBJ1-1; D gene unclear. This CDR3 contains 10 residues. Between the trimmed V and J ends, which lost 7 bases and 2 bases, there was a span of 5 bases. CDR1 SQVTM and CDR2 ANQGSEA come from the germline V gene. Combining the CDR3 with reference TRBV29-1 and TRBJ1-1 gives the whole variable domain SAVISQKPSRDICQRGTSLTIQCQVDSQVTMMFWYRQQPGQSLTLIATANQGSEATYESGFVIDKFPISRPNLTFSTLTVSNMSPEDSSIYLCSGRNTEAFFGQGTRLTVV.

DNA for the CDR3: TGTGCCAGCAGTTACCTGACAGGGGTCAGCGGGGAGCTGTTTTTT. Its translation: CASSYLTGVSGELFF. The chain is built from TRBV6-5 and TRBJ2-2; 8 bases line up with TRBD1. The germline V gene has CDR1 MNHEY and CDR2 SVGAGI. This CDR3 region has 15 residues. The V gene end was trimmed by 2 bases and the J gene end by 7 bases; junction bases not matched to a gene: 6.

This clonotype was detected once. The chain has TRBV3-1 and TRBJ2-2, with D possibly being TRBD2 (5 bases). Trimming stripped 0 bases from V and 8 bases from J, with 10 bases between. The CDR3 sequence is 14 residues long. The germline gives CDR1 LGHDT, CDR2 YNNKEL (reference sequence). The CDR3 spells CASSQDHGGGELFF. The DNA for the CDR3 is TGTGCCAGCAGCCAAGATCATGGAGGTGGGGAGCTGTTTTTT.

This clonotype was detected a few times. This sequence joins TRBV7-2 and TRBJ2-1, with D unclear. This CDR3 has 15 amino acids. V lost 0 bases to trimming and J lost 0 bases, with 6 bases between them. Looked up from germline, CDR1 is SGHTA and CDR2 is FQGNSA. The chain's CDR3 is CASSLALYSYNEQFF. DNA of the CDR3: TGTGCCAGCAGCTTAGCCTTATACTCCTACAATGAGCAGTTCTTC.

This clonotype was detected only a few times. The J gene is TRBJ1-6, the V gene TRBV19; D is unresolved. V shed 4 bases and J shed 0 bases, with 1 base lying between them. The CDR3 runs to 13 residues. Germline values: CDR1 LNHDA, CDR2 SQIVND (reference sequence). CDR3 in amino acids: CASSNSYNSPLHF. In nucleotides, the CDR3 is TGTGCCAGTAGTAACTCCTATAATTCACCCCTCCACTTT.

This clonotype was seen only a few times. The V call is TRBV5-1, the J call TRBJ2-1, with D maybe TRBD1 (5 bases). V was pared by 4 bases and J by 1 base, with 9 bases between. CDR1 and CDR2 from the germline V gene are SGHRS and YFSETQ. The CDR3 length is 14 residues. CDR3 loop: CASSPDTSYNEQFF. The CDR3 DNA reads TGCGCCAGCAGCCCGGACACATCCTACAATGAGCAGTTCTTC.